A selection of T cell receptor beta chains follows, all from one sample in a study of blood T cell repertoires in COVID-19. Measured with immunoSEQ multiplex PCR; TCRdb has only the in-frame clones, and not every one. The table has some 490,000 clones, 80% to 90% seen once. The material sequenced was peripheral blood. These receptors were taken from a human donor in a cohort sampled during active COVID-19. Both conserved end residues are part of each CDR3. Fields, in order: V gene, CDR3 protein.

TRBV6-6 | CASSLAPYEQYF
TRBV5-1 | CASSTSGTGVYEQYF
TRBV27 | CASGLAGASTEAFF
TRBV11-1 | CASSRDLAGEQFF
TRBV28 | CATYPSRTGGEAFF
TRBV2 | CASSEEAITSTDTQYF
TRBV7-8 | CASSLQGATRAEAFF
TRBV7-2 | CASSSVGSRNTIYF
TRBV5-8 | CASSFGGGWLAGVEQFF
TRBV4-1 | CASSHLQGTTDTQYF
TRBV9 | CASSVGTGGDEQYF
TRBV14 | CASSQARTGGGYTF
TRBV19 | CASSMSHLAGAYNEQFF
TRBV7-9 | CASSSPIQRDNEKLFF
TRBV7-7 | CASSSGRTDTQYF
TRBV27 | CASRNEGPRGYGYTF
TRBV18 | CASSQAYQETQYF
TRBV6-5 | CASRGSLKGGYGYTF
TRBV28 | CASSMDRGLDTGANVLTF
TRBV7-9 | CASSISQGKWEKLFF
TRBV30 | CAWSVLAESYEQYF
TRBV10-3 | CAIRDRGGEKLFF
TRBV3-1/TRBV3-2 | CASSRGQGNTIYF
TRBV3-1/TRBV3-2 | CASSQDQGAQYGYTF
TRBV5-6 | CASSLSLAGDLRETQYF
TRBV4-3 | CASSQESGVGNEQFF
TRBV10-1 | CASSEPAGGPDTQYF
TRBV3-1/TRBV3-2 | CASSQEGAGGYTF
TRBV9 | CASSVRDRLNTEAFF
TRBV19 | CASTRQILMNTEAFF
TRBV5-5 | CASSLVDRGEAFF
TRBV4-2 | CASRGVGNEKLFF
TRBV7-9 | CASSQLLGHIATNEKLFF
TRBV11-2 | CASSLHRSSGNTIYF
TRBV15 | CAASSGRDGYNEQFF
TRBV27 | CASSRDRDYEQYF
TRBV10-3 | CAIKGGRHGDTSYEQYF
TRBV10-2 | CASSESETGVGYTF
TRBV3-1/TRBV3-2 | CASSQDGESESGRGATGELFF
TRBV28 | CASSFRTGRAGEQYF
TRBV30 | CAWSATGGNQPQHF
TRBV28 | CASSLSYTAGENGYTF
TRBV28 | CASSPPGGWSPLHF
TRBV2 | CASSQHLNTEAFF
TRBV30 | CAWSERDLQPQHF
TRBV28 | CASSYRAGRNSPLHF
TRBV9 | CASDRANYGYTF
TRBV29-1 | CSVESDRGETQYF
TRBV19 | CATKWATGGAYGYTF
TRBV6-2/TRBV6-3 | CASSYSGRAGDTGELFF
TRBV10-1 | CASSAKGRDRVAKNIQYF
TRBV21-1 | CASNGTDGNTEAFF
TRBV6-2/TRBV6-3 | CASSYSSGFGSYNEQFF
TRBV7-9 | CASSLAPGGSEQYF
TRBV12-3/TRBV12-4 | CASSPREGQYF
TRBV5-1 | CASSSPGDGSYEQYF
TRBV7-9 | CASSPMGTPGSTEAFF
TRBV4-1 | CASSQDQGGSGVHQETQYF
TRBV6-2/TRBV6-3 | CASSASGRVTDTQYF
TRBV13 | CASSTGQGITEAFF